A single sample is the source of the 3 T cell receptor beta chains below, sequenced in a study of OX40 agonist ivuxolimab in advanced cancers. Assay used: immunoSEQ multiplex PCR; TCRdb lists only in-frame clones, some missing. The table shows approximately 56,000 clones, with 88% occurring only once. The specimen was CD4+ or CD8+ T cells sorted from blood, collected in a trial of the OX40 agonist ivuxolimab. These receptors originate from an adult with an advanced solid tumor such as melanoma, head and neck, liver or kidney cancer.

V gene TRBV5-6 combines with J gene TRBJ1-6, with D possibly TRBD1 on 5 matching bases. V lost 4 bases, J lost 8 bases, and 13 bases lay in between. Germline V gives CDR1 SGHDT, CDR2 YYEEEE. The CDR3 is made up of 14 amino acids. As DNA, the CDR3 is TGTGCCAGCAGCCCAGAGGGACGCCATTCACCCCTCCACTTT. The encoded protein is CASSPEGRHSPLHF.

V and J are TRBV7-9 and TRBJ2-3; TRBD2 agrees at 11 bases. The CDR3 spans 16 residues. J lost 4 bases, V lost 5 bases, and 8 bases had no gene match. Germline V lookup: CDR1 SEHNR, CDR2 FQNEAQ (reference sequence). CDR3 DNA sequence: TGTGCCAGCAGCCCGTGGACTAGCGGGCCGGCAGATACGCAGTATTTT. Amino acid sequence: CASSPWTSGPADTQYF.

The rearrangement links TRBV6-1 to TRBJ2-5, with 9 bases aligning to TRBD2. The CDR3 length is 16 residues. V was pared by 2 bases and J by 5 bases, with 9 bases of the junction left unmatched. Per germline, CDR1 MNHNS and CDR2 SASEGT. CDR3: CASSEQGGGAYETQYF. Written as DNA, the CDR3 is TGTGCCAGCAGTGAACAGGGCGGGGGGGCCTATGAGACCCAGTACTTC.